Described below is a single T cell receptor (beta chain) sequence and its context. This entry is derived from a study of blood T cell repertoires in COVID-19. At the level of the study: Sites in the United States, Italy and Spain provided acute and convalescent COVID-19 samples.

V dropped 1 base and J dropped 6; count of bases not matched to a gene: 7. CDR3 length equals 15 residues. Looked up from germline, CDR1 is MDHEN and CDR2 is SYDVKM. In the authors' workflow: Amplification from reference gene primers served as the basis for estimated nucleated cell counts. Produced via immunoSEQ multiplex PCR; TCRdb's table is partial and in-frame only. The V and J calls and clone size were taken over from that table, and D and trimming were inferred from the DNA. The sample lists approximately 240,000 clones; about 89% were seen once. Two negative PCRs, clearance, or symptom resolution characterized the recovered Cohort 3 donors.

The sequenced sample consisted of PBMCs or T cells enriched from blood (not recorded which). The rearrangement links TRBV28 to TRBJ1-2, with 8 bases that match TRBD1. The TCR originated in a woman aged 18-30 years who had recovered from COVID-19. In DNA, the CDR3 is TGTGCCAGCAGTTTATTGCCCGGACAGGGCCATGGCTACACCTTC. This translates into CASSLLPGQGHGYTF.